This TCR beta chain was sequenced for a study of PD-1 blockade in classical Hodgkin lymphoma. Findings of the study overall: Patients newly diagnosed and complete responders had comparable baseline diversity. CD4+ TCR diversity, unlike CD8+, rose significantly by C4D1. Repertoire difference causes, possibly disease activity or prior therapy, remain undefined.

With respect to this clone: Its matching antigen is unknown.

The CDR3 is made up of 14 amino acids. V dropped 3 bases and J dropped 4; count of bases not matched to a gene: 6. CDR1 is SGHDT and CDR2 is YYEEEE in the germline V gene. Each patient experienced a relapse that followed autologous stem cell transplantation, and brentuximab vedotin exposure varied. Only in-frame clones appear in the TCRdb table, and some are missing; sequencing was by immunoSEQ multiplex PCR. In the table there are around 99,000 clones, roughly 79% of which are singletons. The chain uses TRBV5-6 and TRBJ2-5, with 7 bases identical to TRBD1. The sequencing here drew on peripheral blood mononuclear cells (PBMCs), taken before the second cycle of nivolumab. The receptor comes from a human donor with classical Hodgkin lymphoma. The CDR3 is CASSYDRALETQYF. In DNA, the CDR3 is TGTGCCAGCAGCTATGACAGGGCCCTAGAGACCCAGTACTTC.